This TCR beta chain was retrieved from a study of OX40 agonist ivuxolimab in advanced cancers. Study-wide context: Given to patients was ivuxolimab, an agonistic anti-OX40 (CD134) antibody. Three patients responded partially, comprising one with hepatocellular carcinoma and two with cutaneous melanoma.

This table comes from immunoSEQ multiplex PCR, and its TCRdb copy is limited to in-frame clones, with some not included. The table has 60,000 to 95,000 clones, over 75% seen once; the top ten hold about 0.66%. This CDR3 has 17 amino acids. The V and J ends lost 1 base and 2 bases respectively, with 15 bases between them. The germline gives CDR1 SGHVS, CDR2 FQNEAQ. The source of this sequence is an adult with an advanced solid tumor such as melanoma, head and neck, liver or kidney cancer. This sample comprised CD4+ or CD8+ T cells sorted from blood, obtained in a trial of the OX40 agonist ivuxolimab. This chain joins TRBV7-8 and TRBJ1-3; no clear D. In nucleotides, the CDR3 is TGTGCCAGCAGCTTAGGATCCCCCCCGCGCACTGGAAACACCATATATTTT. This codes for CASSLGSPPRTGNTIYF.